The source of this T cell receptor (beta chain) is a study of STAT5B mutations in CD4+ large granular lymphocyte leukemia. On this clone itself: The antigen is not known.

The study, taken as a whole, reports: Main leukemic clonotypes were patient-specific, but 25% appeared at low frequency elsewhere.

Germline CDR1 SGHVS, CDR2 FQNEAQ. V trimming: 1 base; J trimming: 5 bases; junction bases outside the gene matches: 4. This CDR3 is 15 amino acids long. Profiling relied on immunoSEQ multiplex PCR, and the TCRdb table lists in-frame clones only, not all of them. This table holds some 27,000 clones, about 69% found once. This receptor was obtained from a human donor in good health. The rearrangement uses TRBV7-8 and TRBJ2-1; 8 bases are a match to TRBD2. Material: CD4+ T cells from blood buffy coats. The CDR3 is CASSLVAGQNNEQFF. CDR3 nucleotides: TGTGCCAGCAGCTTAGTAGCGGGACAAAACAATGAGCAGTTCTTC.